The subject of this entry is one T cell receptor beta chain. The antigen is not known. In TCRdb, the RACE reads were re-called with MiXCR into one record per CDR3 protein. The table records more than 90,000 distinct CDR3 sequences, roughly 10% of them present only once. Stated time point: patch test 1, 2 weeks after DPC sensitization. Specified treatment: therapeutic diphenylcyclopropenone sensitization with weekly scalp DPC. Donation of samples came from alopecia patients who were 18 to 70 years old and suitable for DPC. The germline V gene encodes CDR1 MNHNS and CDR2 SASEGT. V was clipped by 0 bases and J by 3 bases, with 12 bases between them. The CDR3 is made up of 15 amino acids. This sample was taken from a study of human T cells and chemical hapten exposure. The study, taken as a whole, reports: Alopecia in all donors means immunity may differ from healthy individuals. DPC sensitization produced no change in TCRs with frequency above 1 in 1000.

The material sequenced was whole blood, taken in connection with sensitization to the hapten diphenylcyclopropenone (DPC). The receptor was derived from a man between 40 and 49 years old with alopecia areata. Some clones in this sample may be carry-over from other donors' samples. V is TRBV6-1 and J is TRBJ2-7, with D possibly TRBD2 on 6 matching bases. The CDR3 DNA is TGTGCCAGCAGTGAAGCGGCGGGGAGTTGCTACGAGCAGTACGTC. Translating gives CASSEAAGSCYEQYV.